Following are 27 T cell receptor beta chains from one sample sequenced in a study of OX40 agonist ivuxolimab in advanced cancers. The table came from immunoSEQ multiplex PCR; TCRdb's copy has only in-frame clones and leaves some out. The profile shows over 90,000 clones, 90% of them singletons. The sequencing here drew on CD4+ or CD8+ T cells sorted from blood, taken in a trial of the OX40 agonist ivuxolimab. Receptor source: an adult with an advanced solid tumor such as melanoma, head and neck, liver or kidney cancer.

This clone was seen only a few times. V and J are TRBV5-1 and TRBJ2-5, with TRBD2 matching over 8 bases. CDR3 length: 15 residues. The J segment lost 5 bases and the V segment lost 4 bases, leaving 10 bases of the junction unmatched. Germline V lookup: CDR1 SGHRS, CDR2 YFSETQ. The CDR3 bases are TGCGCCAGCAGCCCCGGGGGGGGTTCCTGGGAGACCCAGTACTTC. Encoded protein: CASSPGGGSWETQYF.

The chain joins TRBV7-9 to TRBJ2-5; 9 bases map to TRBD2. After removal of 3 bases from V and 5 bases from J, the junction contained 7 bases not matched to a gene. The CDR3 consists of 15 residues. Germline V gene sequence: CDR1 SEHNR, CDR2 FQNEAQ (reference sequence). CDR3 in DNA: TGTGCCAGCAGCTTTACAGCGGGAGGTTCGGAGACCCAGTACTTC. This translates into CASSFTAGGSETQYF.

This clone showed up just once. This chain links TRBV19 with TRBJ1-2; D remains unclear. The CDR3 totals 13 residues. Per germline, CDR1 LNHDA and CDR2 SQIVND (reference sequence). Trimming removed 7 bases from V and 2 bases from J, with 11 bases in between. CDR3 DNA: TGTGCCAGTACCCCCCACGGGAACTATGGCTACACCTTC. Its protein product is CASTPHGNYGYTF.

This CDR3 reads CASSQDVFREQFF. The CDR3 DNA reads as TGTGCCAGCAGCCAAGACGTGTTCCGGGAGCAGTTCTTC. The chain carries TRBV4-2 and TRBJ2-1; D gene ambiguous. This CDR3 spans 13 amino acids. Per germline, CDR1 LGHNA and CDR2 YNFKEQ. The ends were cut back, 0 bases at V and 10 bases at J, with 10 bases in the middle.

The chain uses TRBV6-5 and TRBJ1-2, with D hard to call. Germline values: CDR1 MNHEY, CDR2 SVGAGI. Trimming pared 7 bases from V and 6 bases from J, leaving 21 bases between. The CDR3 loop spans 15 amino acids. The CDR3 DNA reads as TGTGCCAGCACCACATTAGGCGGCAGTGGGAATGGCTACACCTTC. It codes for CASTTLGGSGNGYTF.

The rearrangement links TRBV2 to TRBJ2-2; no firm D call. V was clipped by 6 bases and J by 4 bases, with 12 bases between them. Germline values: CDR1 SNHLY, CDR2 FYNNEI. The CDR3 is 14 amino acids. The CDR3 region is CASSSTGVTGELFF. In nucleotides, the CDR3 is TGTGCCAGCAGCTCCACTGGAGTCACCGGGGAGCTGTTTTTT.

J is TRBJ1-1 and V is TRBV30; 7 nucleotides match TRBD1. The CDR3 has 14 amino acids. After removal of 3 bases from V and 3 bases from J, the junction contained 7 bases not matched to a gene. Germline V gene sequence: CDR1 GTSNPN, CDR2 SVGIG (reference sequence). CDR3 residues: CAWRRNRGYTEAFF. In nucleotides, the CDR3 is TGTGCCTGGAGACGGAACAGGGGATACACTGAAGCTTTCTTT.

This clone was counted a single time. This chain connects TRBV7-9 to TRBJ1-1, with 7 bases aligning to TRBD1. The V segment lost 5 bases and the J segment 1 base; nucleotides outside the gene matches: 4. Germline loops: CDR1 SEHNR, CDR2 FQNEAQ (reference sequence). CDR3 size: 14 residues. The CDR3 here is CASSEGQANTEAFF. CDR3 DNA: TGTGCCAGCAGCGAAGGACAGGCGAACACTGAAGCTTTCTTT.

The V gene is TRBV10-1, the J gene TRBJ2-7, with TRBD2 identical over 11 bases. The CDR3 length is 15 residues. The V gene end was trimmed by 0 bases and the J gene end by 7 bases; junction bases not matched to a gene: 5. Germline CDR1 is WNHNN and CDR2 is SYGVQD (reference sequence). For the CDR3, the DNA is TGCGCCAGCAGTGAGTCGACTAGCGGGGAATGGGAGCAGTACTTC. Translation gives CASSESTSGEWEQYF.

The chain links TRBV27 to TRBJ2-3, with 7 positions matching TRBD2. This CDR3 region has 18 residues. Germline loops: CDR1 MNHEY, CDR2 SMNVEV (reference sequence). J gave up 6 bases and V 6 bases, and 21 bases lay outside the gene matches. The CDR3 DNA reads TGTGCCAGCAGCCAAAACGTCCCGACTAGCTTCGTTGGGGATACGCAGTATTTT. As protein: CASSQNVPTSFVGDTQYF.

V gene TRBV10-3 combines with J gene TRBJ1-5; a weak D match, TRBD1 (6 bases). The germline gives CDR1 ENHRY, CDR2 SYGVKD. V was clipped by 4 bases and J by 2 bases, with 6 bases between them. This CDR3 is 13 amino acids long. The CDR3 loop reads CAISGQGNQPQHF. Here the CDR3 DNA reads TGTGCCATCAGTGGACAGGGCAATCAGCCCCAGCATTTT.

The chain recombines TRBV18 with TRBJ2-3; TRBD1 aligns across 9 bases. The V and J ends lost 8 bases and 3 bases, in that order; junction bases with no gene match: 9. The CDR3 sequence is 15 residues long. Looked up from germline, CDR1 is KGHSH and CDR2 is LQKENI. CDR3 sequence reads: CASGQGSPGTDTQYF. CDR3 coding DNA: TGTGCCAGCGGACAGGGGTCCCCCGGGACAGATACGCAGTATTTT.

This clone was recorded a few times. The CDR3 nucleotides are TGTGCCTGGAGGGTGGACACAATGAACACTGAAGCTTTCTTT. Amino acid sequence: CAWRVDTMNTEAFF. V usage is TRBV30 and J usage is TRBJ1-1; D is perhaps TRBD1 (5 bases). CDR1 and CDR2 from the germline V gene are GTSNPN and SVGIG (reference sequence). Trimming took off 3 bases at V and 0 bases at J, with 11 bases between the two ends. CDR3 length equals 14 residues. The full variable domain, its missing parts supplied by reference TRBV30 and TRBJ1-1, is SQTIHQWPATLVQPVGSPLSLECTVEGTSNPNLYWYRQAAGRGLQLLFYSVGIGQISSEVPQNLSASRPQDRQFILSSKKLLLSDSGFYLCAWRVDTMNTEAFFGQGTRLTVV.

The chain joins TRBV4-2 to TRBJ2-1, with a weak D call TRBD2 (5 bases). CDR1 is LGHNA, CDR2 YNFKEQ, per germline. V shed 1 base and J shed 6 bases, with 13 bases lying between them. This CDR3 comprises 15 residues. CDR3 in DNA: TGTGCCAGCAGCCAAGGAACCGGACTCACCAATGAGCAGTTCTTC. Translated: CASSQGTGLTNEQFF.

The rearrangement joins TRBV9 to TRBJ2-3, with D perhaps matching TRBD2 (6 bases). Germline V lookup: CDR1 SGDLS, CDR2 YYNGEE. V was pared by 0 bases and J by 1 base, with 12 bases between. This CDR3 has 16 amino acids. This CDR3 reads CASSVEVGGGTDTQYF. In nucleotides, the CDR3 is TGTGCCAGCAGCGTAGAAGTGGGGGGAGGCACAGATACGCAGTATTTT.

Here the CDR3 reads CAWSQRGTEAFF. CDR3 bases: TGTGCCTGGAGTCAAAGGGGGACTGAAGCTTTCTTT. The J gene is TRBJ1-1, the V gene TRBV30; possible D gene TRBD1, 6 bases. CDR1 is GTSNPN and CDR2 is SVGIG in the germline V gene (reference sequence). This CDR3 is 12 amino acids long. Trimming stripped 2 bases from V and 5 bases from J, with 9 bases between.

This sequence joins TRBV5-1 and TRBJ2-3; D is perhaps TRBD1 or TRBD2 (5 bases each). Germline V gene lookup returns CDR1 SGHRS and CDR2 YFSETQ. There are 17 residues in the CDR3. V lost 0 bases and J 5 bases, leaving 19 bases between the germline ends. DNA for the CDR3: TGCGCCAGCAGCTTGGGAGTCGGGGCTGGGAAGGGAGATACGCAGTATTTT. Its protein is CASSLGVGAGKGDTQYF.

The chain joins TRBV5-6 to TRBJ1-1; D not certain. The CDR3 is 16 residues long. Germline assignment: CDR1 SGHDT and CDR2 YYEEEE. V lost 1 base and J 4 bases, leaving 17 bases between the germline ends. Here the CDR3 reads CASSLTAQPWATEAFF. As DNA, the CDR3 is TGTGCCAGCAGCTTGACGGCGCAACCCTGGGCCACTGAAGCTTTCTTT.

J is TRBJ2-7 and V is TRBV5-1, with TRBD2 as a possible D gene (6 bases). Deletions cut 4 bases from V and 0 bases from J, with 17 bases between. Germline V lookup: CDR1 SGHRS, CDR2 YFSETQ. The CDR3 is made up of 16 amino acids. The CDR3 spells CASSLLGDWSSYEQYF. The CDR3 DNA follows: TGCGCCAGCAGCCTGCTCGGGGACTGGAGCTCCTACGAGCAGTACTTC.

The gene calls are TRBV6-6 and TRBJ1-3; a weak D match, TRBD1 (6 bases). V lost 5 bases and J lost 0, with 14 bases in between. The CDR3 is 16 residues long. Germline CDR1 and CDR2: MNHNY and SVGAGI (reference sequence). The CDR3 DNA follows: TGTGCCAGCAGTCCACTCGGAGGGGGCTCTGGAAACACCATATATTTT. This encodes CASSPLGGGSGNTIYF.

V is TRBV7-3 and J is TRBJ2-1; 10 bases align to TRBD2. The CDR3 sequence is 16 residues long. V lost 0 bases, J lost 4 bases, and 3 bases stayed unmatched. Germline V gene lookup returns CDR1 SGHTA and CDR2 FQGTGA. The CDR3 region has the DNA TGTGCCAGCAGCTTAACCCCTAGCGGGAGTTACAATGAGCAGTTCTTC. Amino acid sequence: CASSLTPSGSYNEQFF. Drawing the rest from reference TRBV7-3 and TRBJ2-1, the complete variable domain is GAGVSQTPSNKVTEKGKYVELRCDPISGHTALYWYRQSLGQGPEFLIYFQGTGAADDSGLPNDRFFAVRPEGSVSTLKIQRTERGDSAVYLCASSLTPSGSYNEQFFGPGTRLTVL.

The rearrangement joins TRBV5-1 to TRBJ2-1; TRBD2 agrees at 8 bases. CDR1 and CDR2 (germline): SGHRS, YFSETQ. After removal of 2 bases from V and 2 bases from J, the junction contained 3 bases not matched to a gene. The CDR3 consists of 15 residues. The chain's CDR3 is CASSLAGVAYNEQFF. DNA of the CDR3: TGCGCCAGCAGCTTAGCGGGAGTCGCCTACAATGAGCAGTTCTTC.

The chain has TRBV7-8 and TRBJ2-3, with TRBD2 matching 7 bases. This CDR3 spans 15 amino acids. V shed 3 bases and J 2 bases; nucleotides not matched to a gene: 5. Germline CDR1 reads SGHVS; CDR2 reads FQNEAQ. The CDR3 nucleotides are TGTGCCAGCAGCTTTGAGCGGGGCCCCACAGATACGCAGTATTTT. This translates into CASSFERGPTDTQYF.

The chain has TRBV7-3 and TRBJ2-3; 9 nucleotides match TRBD2. This CDR3 has 15 residues. The germline CDR1 and CDR2 sequences are SGHTA and FQGTGA. V shed 5 bases, J shed 6 bases, and the junction held 9 bases outside the gene matches. CDR3 protein: CASSRETSGGDTQYF. The DNA for the CDR3 is TGTGCCAGCAGCCGGGAGACTAGCGGTGGCGATACGCAGTATTTT.

The chain joins TRBV19 to TRBJ2-3; D remains unclear. This CDR3 contains 14 residues. Germline CDR1 is LNHDA and CDR2 is SQIVND (reference sequence). Trimming cost V 1 base and J 4 bases, with 9 bases left between them. The chain's CDR3 is CASSIAPSSDTQYF. For the CDR3, the DNA is TGTGCCAGTAGTATAGCCCCCTCATCAGATACGCAGTATTTT.

The chain has TRBV19 and TRBJ1-1; weak D call: TRBD1 (5 bases). Germline CDR1 LNHDA, CDR2 SQIVND (reference sequence). Trimming shortened V by 5 bases and J by 5 bases, and 21 bases separated the two germline ends. The CDR3 spans 16 residues. DNA of the CDR3: TGTGCCAGTAGTCCTCTACCGGGACTACGGGGGACTGAAGCTTTCTTT. Protein sequence: CASSPLPGLRGTEAFF.

The rearrangement joins TRBV21-1 to TRBJ2-3; the table gives TRBD1 as D, unverified against the DNA. TRBV21-1 is deemed a pseudogene. The CDR3 extends over 13 amino acids. The CDR3, as DNA: TGTGCCGGTCCACAGGGGACCACAGATACGCAGTATTTT. As protein: CAGPQGTTDTQYF.